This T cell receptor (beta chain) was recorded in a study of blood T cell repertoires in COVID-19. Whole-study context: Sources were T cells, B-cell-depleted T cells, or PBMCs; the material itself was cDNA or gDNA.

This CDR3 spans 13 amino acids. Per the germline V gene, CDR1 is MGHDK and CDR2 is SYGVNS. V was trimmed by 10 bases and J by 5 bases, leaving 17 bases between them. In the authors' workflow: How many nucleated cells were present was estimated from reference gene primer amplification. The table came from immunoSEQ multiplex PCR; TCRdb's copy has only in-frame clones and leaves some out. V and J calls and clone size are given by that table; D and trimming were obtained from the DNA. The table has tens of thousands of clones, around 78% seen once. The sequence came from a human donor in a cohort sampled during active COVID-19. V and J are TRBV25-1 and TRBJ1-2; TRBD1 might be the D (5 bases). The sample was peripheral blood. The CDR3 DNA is TGTGCCACCGCGTCGGGGGTCGGGTATGGCTACACCTTC. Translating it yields CATASGVGYGYTF.